This T cell receptor beta chain was captured in a study of T cells in Graves' hyperthyroidism and ophthalmopathy. Study-wide points: It was a median 6.5 months before onset that the model predicted ophthalmopathy. Appearing also in blood were most of the thyroid clonotypes expanded above 0.001.

Amplification targeted TCR beta CDR3 regions from RNA transcripts. Primed by the HTBI set, a first-round RT-PCR was run on the TCR CDR3. A single record per CDR3 protein comes from TCRdb applying MiXCR to the multiplex PCR reads. The repertoire holds 500,000 to 600,000 distinct CDR3 sequences, about 46% seen once, with 44% in the top ten. Criteria for exclusion of patients were uncontrolled infection, other autoimmune disease, pregnancy or lactation. Together with thyroid ultrasound, orbital computed tomography, serum thyroxine and TRAb, clinical symptoms were used for diagnoses. Of note for this clonotype: As yet, its antigen is unknown.

Sequences were obtained from peripheral blood or thyroid tissue (not recorded which). The TCR comes from an adult woman with Graves' disease, either hyperthyroidism or ophthalmopathy (not recorded which).

The CDR3 is CASSSWTARDTEAFF. DNA of the CDR3: TGCGCCAGCAGCTCCTGGACAGCAAGGGACACTGAAGCTTTCTTT. J is TRBJ1-1 and V is TRBV5-1; TRBD1 might be the D (6 bases). Germline CDR1 reads SGHRS; CDR2 reads YFSETQ. Trimming removed 3 bases from V and 3 bases from J, with 15 bases in between. The CDR3 extends over 15 amino acids.